This record looks at one TCR beta chain sequence and its context. Its binding antigen is unknown. Base-call qualities are not available, and no considerably larger clone is one nucleotide away. The data originate from a study of T cells after yellow fever vaccination (dated by TCRdb to the late 2010s). Some background on the complete study: The SMART-Seq v4 Ultra Low Input RNA kit was used to prepare libraries from fractions with low cell numbers. Blood was drawn at multiple timepoints before and after primary and secondary immunization, with bulk PBMC replicates and cell subsets isolated. The cohort comprised two healthy male donors, one aged 18 to 30 and one aged 30 to 39 years. To track T-cell clones before and after primary and booster YFV17D yellow fever vaccination, bulk TCR alpha and beta repertoires were sequenced longitudinally. Broader findings and caveats from the paper: The secondary T-cell response was weaker than the primary response but faster, peaking on day 5 instead of day 15. Most clones expanded after primary vaccination were re-detected after the booster (about 96% of CD4 and about nine tenths of CD8), suggesting broad memory maintenance. A small share of clonotypes was detected in both CD4 and CD8 compartments, with the overlap likely arising from convergent recombination. Because only a couple of donors were included in the study, the extent to which the findings can be generalized is limited. FACS-sorted repertoires could contain abundant contaminating clonotypes from the bulk population, so computational filtering was required.

TCR cDNA was synthesized by 5'RACE template switching, through which a universal primer site and unique molecular identifiers were introduced. Priming of cDNA synthesis was performed from both the TCR alpha and TCR beta constant segments. Libraries were amplified in two PCR steps, with sample barcodes and sequencing adapters added in the second step. Sequencing of the libraries was done on either Illumina HiSeq 2500 (2x100 bp) or NovaSeq (2x150 bp). The study's own analysis went as follows. MIGEC was used to demultiplex reads and collapse the reads into UMI consensus sequences, and MiXCR was used for V(D)J alignment. Using edgeR on replicate PBMC samples, clonotypes were called vaccine-responding if FDR was below 0.01 and the log2 fold change was above 5 up to day 15. CD4 or CD8 identity was assigned to each bulk clonotype according to whether the clonotype was present at higher abundance in the sequenced CD4 repertoire or the sequenced CD8 repertoire. TCRdb applied fastp at Q25 and MiXCR to the public reads, then kept only in-frame beta chains. Rows with a matching CDR3 protein are joined into one entry that keeps the most common DNA and genes. TCRdb's processing, not the study's, gives the V and J calls here. The sample yields about 58,000 distinct CDR3 sequences; about 6.6% were counted once. Jointly, the top ten make up roughly 40% of the sample.

CDR1 and CDR2 are drawn from the germline V gene: LGHNA, YSLEER. V and J are truncated by 1 base and 7 bases respectively, leaving an intervening sequence of 13 bases. The CDR3 runs 15 amino acids, cysteine and phenylalanine included. The kept DNA is CDR3 alone, 45 bases in frame from the first base. The meaning of the sample's treatment or condition label: live attenuated yellow fever vaccine strain. A standard Ficoll-Paque protocol was used to isolate PBMCs from peripheral blood. CD4 and CD8 T-cell fractions were isolated with Dynabeads CD4 and CD8 positive selection kits. TriZol was used to extract RNA from bulk PBMCs, CD4 and CD8 fractions, and dextramer-positive and dextramer-negative fractions.

The sequence came from a man aged 18 to 29 who received the YFV17D yellow fever vaccine. The material was CD8+ T cells sorted from PBMCs, obtained on the day of the first yellow fever vaccination. The chain links TRBV4-3 with TRBJ2-2, with TRBD2 perhaps the D gene, on 5 matching bases. The nucleotide sequence is TGCGCCAGCAGCCAAGGGGGATGGGCGGGCGGGGAGCTGTTTTTT. This codes for CASSQGGWAGGELFF.